Listed below are T cell receptor beta chains from one sample, sequenced in a study of T cell repertoires in cytomegalovirus infection. Their antigens remain unidentified. Via MiXCR, TCRdb re-called the reads, giving one row per CDR3 protein. The sample has 650,000 to 900,000 distinct CDR3 sequences, 29% seen once. The specimen comprised cultured CD8+ T cells from PBMCs, sampled from culture after CMV antigen stimulation. These receptors were obtained from a human donor in good health (CMV status not recorded). Some clones in this sample may be carry-over from other donors' samples. Each CDR3 is given with its conserved first and last residue. A D gene is named only where the DNA matches it firmly. Expanded clones get a size class; other rows say once, few or many, or leave the size out.

cdr3_aa	cdr3_nt	clone_size	v_call	j_call	d_call
CASSLRTGVSVPQETQYF	TGTGCCAGCAGCCTACGGACAGGGGTGTCAGTACCCCAAGAGACCCAGTACTTC	-	TRBV5-5	TRBJ2-5	TRBD1
CASSFLVQSNYGYTF	TGTGCCAGCAGTTTTCTAGTGCAGAGTAACTATGGCTACACCTTC	-	TRBV12-3/TRBV12-4	TRBJ1-2	-
CASSLGGTYEQYF	TGTGCCAGCAGCTTGGGGGGAACCTACGAGCAGTACTTC	many	TRBV7-9	TRBJ2-7	-
CAIPAGSNYGYTF	TGTGCCATCCCGGCAGGATCTAACTATGGCTACACCTTC	-	TRBV10-3	TRBJ1-2	-
CASSSGSPQETQYF	TGTGCCAGCAGTTCAGGAAGTCCCCAAGAGACCCAGTACTTC	-	TRBV7-6	TRBJ2-5	-
CASSPYGEGEQFF	TGTGCCAGCAGTCCCTATGGGGAAGGCGAGCAGTTCTTC	many	TRBV6-2/TRBV6-3	TRBJ2-1	-
CATSDLPGQGADGYEQYF	TGTGCCACCAGTGATTTGCCTGGGCAGGGGGCGGACGGATACGAGCAGTACTTC	-	TRBV24-1	TRBJ2-7	TRBD1
CASSPSRNAFEAFF	TGTGCCAGCAGTCCATCCCGGAATGCTTTTGAAGCTTTCTTT	few	TRBV6-1	TRBJ1-1	-
CASSSSPYKEQYF	TGTGCCAGCAGTTCCAGCCCCTACAAGGAGCAGTACTTC	once	TRBV12-3/TRBV12-4	TRBJ2-7	-
CASSQVRGQGDTNTEAFF	TGCGCCAGCAGCCAGGTCCGTGGACAGGGGGATACGAACACTGAAGCTTTCTTT	-	TRBV4-1	TRBJ1-1	TRBD1
CASMLWQGSLNTEAFF	TGTGCCAGCATGCTTTGGCAGGGAAGCTTGAACACTGAAGCTTTCTTT	-	TRBV5-6	TRBJ1-1	-
CATSGDRLADTQYF	TGTGCCACCAGCGGGGACAGGTTGGCAGATACGCAGTATTTT	many	TRBV15	TRBJ2-3	TRBD1
CASSLANQRYTEAFF	TGTGCCAGCAGCTTAGCCAACCAGAGGTACACTGAAGCTTTCTTT	many	TRBV7-8	TRBJ1-1	-
CASDNSYNEQFF	TGTGCCAGCGACAACTCCTACAATGAGCAGTTCTTC	-	TRBV2	TRBJ2-1	-
CASSYSRDTNTEAFF	TGTGCCAGCAGTTACTCGCGGGACACCAACACTGAAGCTTTCTTT	-	TRBV6-6	TRBJ1-1	-
CASSGEGGTGPSFYGYTF	TGTGCCAGCAGTGGTGAGGGAGGGACAGGGCCATCATTCTATGGCTACACCTTC	few	TRBV25-1	TRBJ1-2	TRBD1
CASSETGLDGYTF	TGTGCCAGCAGCGAGACAGGGCTCGATGGCTACACCTTC	-	TRBV5-4	TRBJ1-2	TRBD1
CASRPGRGRNSPLHF	TGTGCCAGCCGGCCGGGAAGGGGGCGGAATTCACCCCTCCACTTT	few	TRBV11-2	TRBJ1-6	TRBD1
CASSVDSTEAFF	TGTGCCAGCAGCGTGGATAGCACTGAAGCTTTCTTT	few	TRBV9	TRBJ1-1	-
CATRGPGGLLYNEQFF	TGTGCCACCAGGGGTCCCGGGGGCCTACTCTACAATGAGCAGTTCTTC	-	TRBV24-1	TRBJ2-1	-